This T cell receptor beta chain was profiled in a study of cytomegalovirus exposure and HLA in healthy donors. The CDR3 runs 14 residues. The germline gives CDR1 MNHEY, CDR2 SMNVEV (reference sequence). Between the trimmed V and J ends, which lost 6 bases and 2 bases, there was a span of 14 bases. Primers included in the PCR were 60 Vbeta and 13 Jbeta primers. Sequencing used immunoSEQ multiplex PCR; TCRdb keeps in-frame clones, though not all of them. The top ten hold about 4.9% of the sample, which has 50,000 to 65,000 clones, about four fifths seen once. What was sequenced was PBMCs. This chain links TRBV27 with TRBJ2-7, with D tentatively TRBD1 (6 bases). The clonotype comes from a woman in her twenties or thirties in good health and CMV-seronegative. CDR3 residues: CASRFGQGTYEQYF. The CDR3 coding sequence is TGTGCCAGCAGATTCGGGCAGGGGACCTACGAGCAGTACTTC.